This paragraph covers one T cell receptor beta chain sequence. As yet, its antigen is unknown. The same CDR3 can be traced to other DNA sequences in this sample. Noted treatment: oral pan-JAK inhibitor, 5-10 mg twice daily. Lesional scalp punch biopsies and peripheral blood were collected from alopecia areata patients. Trimming left V 2 bases short and J 1 base short, with 0 bases between. The CDR3 is 11 amino acids. CDR1 and CDR2 (germline): SEHNR, FQNEAQ (reference sequence). These data come from a study of CD8+ T cells in alopecia areata. Study results and limitations: Clonality exceeded that of normal scalp in lesional scalp, most notably in alopecia totalis/universalis. Sharing of TCR sequences between patients (possibly for HLA-related reasons) was less clear than in mice.

In each case, RNA was isolated and then reverse transcribed into cDNA as the sequencing template. Sequencing used immunoSEQ multiplex PCR; TCRdb keeps in-frame clones, though not all of them. The repertoire consists of over 70,000 clones, with around 60% occurring once and the leading ten covering about 20%. The chain couples TRBV7-9 to TRBJ2-7; D uncertain. The sequence derives from a human donor with alopecia areata. The starting material was CD8+ T cells sorted from blood, obtained at week 24, from a patient treated with tofacitinib. Here the CDR3 reads CASSLSYEQYF. The CDR3 DNA reads TGTGCCAGCAGCTTATCCTACGAGCAGTACTTC.